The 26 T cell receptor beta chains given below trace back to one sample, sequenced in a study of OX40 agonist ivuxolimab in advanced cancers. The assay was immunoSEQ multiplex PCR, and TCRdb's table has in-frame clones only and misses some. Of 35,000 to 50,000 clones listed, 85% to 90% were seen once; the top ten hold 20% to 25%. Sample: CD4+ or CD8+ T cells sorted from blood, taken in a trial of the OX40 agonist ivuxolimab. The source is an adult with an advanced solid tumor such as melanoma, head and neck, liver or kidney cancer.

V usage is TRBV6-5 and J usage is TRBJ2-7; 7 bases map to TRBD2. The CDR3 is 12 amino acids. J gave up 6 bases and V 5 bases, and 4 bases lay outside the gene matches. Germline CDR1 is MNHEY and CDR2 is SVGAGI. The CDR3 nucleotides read TGTGCCAGCAGTCCCGGACTAGGCGAGCAGTACGTC. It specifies CASSPGLGEQYV.

CDR3 protein: CASSLGGTFSSYEQYF. CDR3 in DNA: TGTGCCAGCAGTTTAGGGGGGACATTCAGCTCCTACGAGCAGTACTTC. The gene calls are TRBV28 and TRBJ2-7; D tentatively reads TRBD1 or TRBD2 (6 bases each). Germline assignment: CDR1 MDHEN and CDR2 SYDVKM. The germline V and J ends were trimmed by 2 bases and 0 bases, with 14 bases remaining between them. This CDR3 is built from 16 residues.

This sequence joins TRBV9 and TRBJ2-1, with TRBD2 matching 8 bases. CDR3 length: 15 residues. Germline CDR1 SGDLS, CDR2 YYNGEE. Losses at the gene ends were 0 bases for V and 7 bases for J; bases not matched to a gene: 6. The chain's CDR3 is CASSVAGGPGNEQFF. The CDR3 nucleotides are TGTGCCAGCAGCGTAGCGGGGGGGCCGGGAAATGAGCAGTTCTTC.

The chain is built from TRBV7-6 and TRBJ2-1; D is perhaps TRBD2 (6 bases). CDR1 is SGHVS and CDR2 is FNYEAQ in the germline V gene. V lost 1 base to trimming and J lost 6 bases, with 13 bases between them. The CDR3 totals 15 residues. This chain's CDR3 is CASSLEGGYSNEQFF. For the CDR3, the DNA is TGTGCCAGCAGCTTAGAGGGAGGCTACAGCAATGAGCAGTTCTTC.

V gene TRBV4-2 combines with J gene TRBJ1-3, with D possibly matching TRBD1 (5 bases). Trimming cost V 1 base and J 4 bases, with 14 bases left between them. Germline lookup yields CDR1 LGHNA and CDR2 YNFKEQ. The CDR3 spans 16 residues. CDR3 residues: CASSQGGNDRGNTIYF. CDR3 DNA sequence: TGTGCCAGCAGCCAAGGGGGGAACGATAGAGGAAACACCATATATTTT.

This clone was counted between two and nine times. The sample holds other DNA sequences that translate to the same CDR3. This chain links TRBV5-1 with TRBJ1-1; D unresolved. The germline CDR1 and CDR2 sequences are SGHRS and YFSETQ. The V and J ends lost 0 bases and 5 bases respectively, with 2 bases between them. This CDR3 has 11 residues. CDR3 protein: CASSLGTEAFF. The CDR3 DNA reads TGCGCCAGCAGCTTGGGGACTGAAGCTTTCTTT.

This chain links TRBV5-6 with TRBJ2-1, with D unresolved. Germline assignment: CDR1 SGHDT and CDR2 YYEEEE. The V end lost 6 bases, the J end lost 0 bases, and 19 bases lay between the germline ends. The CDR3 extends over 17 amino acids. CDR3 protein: CASMKSLEESSYNEQFF. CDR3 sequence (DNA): TGTGCCAGCATGAAATCCCTAGAGGAGAGCTCCTACAATGAGCAGTTCTTC.

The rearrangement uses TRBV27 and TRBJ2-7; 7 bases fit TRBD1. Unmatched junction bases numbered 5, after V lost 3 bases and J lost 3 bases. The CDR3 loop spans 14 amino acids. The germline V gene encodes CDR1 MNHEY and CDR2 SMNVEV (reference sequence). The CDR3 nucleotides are TGTGCCAGCAGTTTCCAGACAGGGTACTACGAGCAGTACTTC. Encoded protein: CASSFQTGYYEQYF.

The CDR3 region is CASSPTGFTTDTQYF. CDR3 coding DNA: TGTGCCAGCAGCCCGACAGGGTTTACGACAGATACGCAGTATTTT. The chain joins TRBV7-3 to TRBJ2-3, with 7 positions matching TRBD1. The germline V gene encodes CDR1 SGHTA and CDR2 FQGTGA. This CDR3 is 15 amino acids long. With 5 bases clipped from V and 3 bases from J, the junction kept 8 bases outside the gene matches.

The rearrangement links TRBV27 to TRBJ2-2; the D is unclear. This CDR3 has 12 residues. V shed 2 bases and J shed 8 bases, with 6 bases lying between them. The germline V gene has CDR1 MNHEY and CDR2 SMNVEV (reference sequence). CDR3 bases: TGTGCCAGCAGTTTAAGAAGGGGGGAGCTGTTTTTT. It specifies CASSLRRGELFF.

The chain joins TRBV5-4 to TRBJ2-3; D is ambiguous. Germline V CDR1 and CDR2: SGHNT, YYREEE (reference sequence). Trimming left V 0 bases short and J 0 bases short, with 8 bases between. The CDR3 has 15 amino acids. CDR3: CASSLDRTSTDTQYF. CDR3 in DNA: TGTGCCAGCAGCTTGGACAGAACTAGCACAGATACGCAGTATTTT.

The CDR3 coding sequence is TGTGCCAGCAGCTTAGGACTAGCGGGCCGGAATGAGCAGTTCTTC. It encodes CASSLGLAGRNEQFF. The chain carries TRBV5-4 and TRBJ2-1, with 11 positions matching TRBD2. Losses at the gene ends were 2 bases for V and 7 bases for J; bases not matched to a gene: 5. Germline V lookup: CDR1 SGHNT, CDR2 YYREEE (reference sequence). The CDR3 totals 15 residues.

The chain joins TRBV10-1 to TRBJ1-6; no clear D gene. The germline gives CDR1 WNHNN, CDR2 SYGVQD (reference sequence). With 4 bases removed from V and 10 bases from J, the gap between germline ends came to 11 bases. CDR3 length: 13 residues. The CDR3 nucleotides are TGCGCCAGCAGTGCGGGGTTTGGATCACCCCTCCACTTT. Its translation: CASSAGFGSPLHF.

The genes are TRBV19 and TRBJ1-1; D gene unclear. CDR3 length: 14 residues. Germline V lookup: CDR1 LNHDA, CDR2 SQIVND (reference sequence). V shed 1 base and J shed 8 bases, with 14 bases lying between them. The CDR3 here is CASSIGRGPHEAFF. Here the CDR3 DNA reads TGTGCCAGTAGTATAGGTAGAGGGCCCCACGAAGCTTTCTTT.

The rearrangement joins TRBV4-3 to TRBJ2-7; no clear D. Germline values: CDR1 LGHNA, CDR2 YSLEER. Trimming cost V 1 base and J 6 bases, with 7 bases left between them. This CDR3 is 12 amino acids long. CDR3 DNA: TGCGCCAGCAGCCAAGTGGCAGGCGAGCAGTACTTC. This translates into CASSQVAGEQYF.

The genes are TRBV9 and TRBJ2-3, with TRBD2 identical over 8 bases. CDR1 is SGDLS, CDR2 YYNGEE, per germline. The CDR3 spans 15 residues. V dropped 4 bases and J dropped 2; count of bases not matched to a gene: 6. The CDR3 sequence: CASSTGLVPTDTQYF. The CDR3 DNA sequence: TGTGCCAGCAGCACGGGACTAGTCCCCACAGATACGCAGTATTTT.

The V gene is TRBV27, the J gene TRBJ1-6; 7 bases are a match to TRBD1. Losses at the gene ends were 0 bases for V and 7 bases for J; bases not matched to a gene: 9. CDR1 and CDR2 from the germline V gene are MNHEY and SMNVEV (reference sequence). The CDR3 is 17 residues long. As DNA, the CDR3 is TGTGCCAGCAGTTTATCTCCGACAGGGCAACTCAATTCACCCCTCCACTTT. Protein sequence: CASSLSPTGQLNSPLHF.

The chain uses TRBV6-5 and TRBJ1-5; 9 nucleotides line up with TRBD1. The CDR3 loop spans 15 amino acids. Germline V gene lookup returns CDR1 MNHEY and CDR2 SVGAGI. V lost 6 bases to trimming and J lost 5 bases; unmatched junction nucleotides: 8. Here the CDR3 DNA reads TGTGCCAGCAGGGAGGGGGGACAGGGTGATCAGCCCCAGCATTTT. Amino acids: CASREGGQGDQPQHF.

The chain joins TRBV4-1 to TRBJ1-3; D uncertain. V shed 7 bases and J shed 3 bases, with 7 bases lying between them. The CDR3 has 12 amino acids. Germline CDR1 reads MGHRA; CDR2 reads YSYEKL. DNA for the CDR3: TGCGCCAGCACTTCGGATGGAAACACCATATATTTT. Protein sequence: CASTSDGNTIYF.

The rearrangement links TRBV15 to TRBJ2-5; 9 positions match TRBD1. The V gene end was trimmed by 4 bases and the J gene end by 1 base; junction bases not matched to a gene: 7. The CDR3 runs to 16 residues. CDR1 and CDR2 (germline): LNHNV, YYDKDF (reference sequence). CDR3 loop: CATSTDTGGLQETQYF. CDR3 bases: TGTGCCACCAGCACCGACACAGGGGGCCTCCAAGAGACCCAGTACTTC. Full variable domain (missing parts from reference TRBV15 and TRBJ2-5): DAMVIQNPRYQVTQFGKPVTLSCSQTLNHNVMYWYQQKSSQAPKLLFHYYDKDFNNEADTPDNFQSRRPNTSFCFLDIRSPGLGDTAMYLCATSTDTGGLQETQYFGPGTRLLVL.

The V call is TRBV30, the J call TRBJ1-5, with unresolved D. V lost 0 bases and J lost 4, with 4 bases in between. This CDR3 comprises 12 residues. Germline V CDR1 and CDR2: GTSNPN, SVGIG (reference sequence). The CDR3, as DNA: TGTGCCTGGAGTGTAGGTAATCAGCCCCAGCATTTT. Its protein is CAWSVGNQPQHF.

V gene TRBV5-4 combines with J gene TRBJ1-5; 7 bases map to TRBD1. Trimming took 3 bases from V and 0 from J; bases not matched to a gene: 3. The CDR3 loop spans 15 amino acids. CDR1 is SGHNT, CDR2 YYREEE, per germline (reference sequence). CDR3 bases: TGTGCCAGCAGCTCGGGACAGTTTAGCAATCAGCCCCAGCATTTT. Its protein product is CASSSGQFSNQPQHF.

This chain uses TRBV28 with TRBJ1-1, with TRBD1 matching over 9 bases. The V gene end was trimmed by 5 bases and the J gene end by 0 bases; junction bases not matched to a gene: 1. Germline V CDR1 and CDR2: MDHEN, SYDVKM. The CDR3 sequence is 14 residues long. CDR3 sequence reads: CASSRQGVNTEAFF. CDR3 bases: TGTGCCAGCAGTCGACAGGGGGTGAACACTGAAGCTTTCTTT.

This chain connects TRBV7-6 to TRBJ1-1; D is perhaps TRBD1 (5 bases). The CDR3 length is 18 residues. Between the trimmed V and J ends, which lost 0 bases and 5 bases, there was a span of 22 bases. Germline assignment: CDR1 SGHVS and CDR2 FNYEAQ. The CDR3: CASSLARGARVFGTEAFF. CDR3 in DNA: TGTGCCAGCAGCTTAGCGCGAGGGGCCCGAGTTTTTGGAACTGAAGCTTTCTTT.

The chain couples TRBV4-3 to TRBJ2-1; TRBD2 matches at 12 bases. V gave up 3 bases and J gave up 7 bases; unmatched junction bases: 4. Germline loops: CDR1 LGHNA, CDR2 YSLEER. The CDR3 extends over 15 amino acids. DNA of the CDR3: TGCGCCAGCAGCCAGGACGGACTAGCGGGGAATGAGCAGTTCTTC. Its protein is CASSQDGLAGNEQFF.

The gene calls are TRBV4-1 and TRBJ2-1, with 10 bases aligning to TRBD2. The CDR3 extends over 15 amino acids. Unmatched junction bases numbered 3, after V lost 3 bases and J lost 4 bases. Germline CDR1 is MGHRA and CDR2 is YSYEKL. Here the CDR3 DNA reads TGCGCCAGCAGCCACCAGCGGGGGGGGTACAATGAGCAGTTCTTC. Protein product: CASSHQRGGYNEQFF.